The next 13 T cell receptor beta chains were all read from a single sample in a study of blood T cell repertoires in COVID-19. The table came from immunoSEQ multiplex PCR; TCRdb's copy has only in-frame clones and leaves some out. This sample has 150,000 to 200,000 clones, with around 80% found just once. The specimen was PBMCs or T cells enriched from blood (not recorded which). These receptor sequences come from a woman aged 45-59 years who had recovered from COVID-19.

The chain has TRBV4-2 and TRBJ2-1; no definite D call. V lost 0 bases to trimming and J lost 12 bases, with 12 bases between them. There are 13 residues in the CDR3. The germline CDR1 and CDR2 sequences are LGHNA and YNFKEQ. The CDR3 nucleotides read TGTGCCAGCAGCCAAGATTCGGCTAGGCTGCAGTTCTTC. Its protein product is CASSQDSARLQFF.

CDR3 protein: CASSSPPGTENTIYF. As DNA, the CDR3 is TGTGCCAGCAGTTCTCCGCCTGGGACAGAAAACACCATATATTTT. This chain links TRBV28 with TRBJ1-3; 7 bases fit TRBD1. V lost 4 bases, J lost 6 bases, and 9 bases stayed unmatched. From germline, CDR1 is MDHEN and CDR2 SYDVKM. The CDR3 is 15 amino acids.

This clone has more than one count but fewer than ten. This chain links TRBV5-1 with TRBJ1-5; 7 bases line up with TRBD1. The V and J ends lost 2 bases and 5 bases, in that order; junction bases with no gene match: 4. The CDR3 covers 14 residues. Germline V gene lookup returns CDR1 SGHRS and CDR2 YFSETQ. The CDR3 bases are TGCGCCAGCAGCTTCACAGGGGTAGATCAGCCCCAGCATTTT. This sequence encodes CASSFTGVDQPQHF.

In this sample, this clone turned up once. The same CDR3 arises from other DNA sequences in this sample as well. This chain links TRBV9 with TRBJ1-3; D is perhaps TRBD1 (6 bases). Trimming removed 2 bases at V and 0 bases at J, with 9 bases between. Germline loops: CDR1 SGDLS, CDR2 YYNGEE. The CDR3 is 15 residues long. The CDR3 protein is CASSVGQSSGNTIYF. CDR3 bases: TGTGCCAGCAGCGTCGGACAGAGCTCTGGAAACACCATATATTTT.

Written as DNA, the CDR3 is TGTGCCAGCAGCTTACAGGGGGCGCTCAATTCACCCCTCCACTTT. Translated: CASSLQGALNSPLHF. The rearrangement links TRBV7-3 to TRBJ1-6; 8 bases fit TRBD1. The CDR3 spans 15 residues. Germline V gene lookup returns CDR1 SGHTA and CDR2 FQGTGA. V dropped 2 bases and J dropped 7; count of bases not matched to a gene: 4.

The chain is built from TRBV6-1 and TRBJ2-1, with a tentative D call TRBD2 (5 bases). Germline values: CDR1 MNHNS, CDR2 SASEGT. This CDR3 contains 17 residues. The V gene lost 3 bases and the J gene lost 0 bases, with 15 bases spanning the gap. DNA of the CDR3: TGTGCCAGCAGTGACCCCTTAGCGCTGAGCTCCTACAATGAGCAGTTCTTC. This encodes CASSDPLALSSYNEQFF.

This clone was detected only a few times. The chain is built from TRBV21-1 and TRBJ2-3; the table's D call of TRBD1 was not tested on the DNA. TRBV21-1 is annotated as a pseudogene. This CDR3 region has 19 residues. The CDR3 nucleotides read TGTGCCAGCAGCTGCGGTCCACGAGGGAGACAGGAAAGCACAGATACGCAGTATTTT. Residues: CASSCGPRGRQESTDTQYF.

The gene calls are TRBV4-3 and TRBJ2-3, with a weak D call TRBD2 (6 bases). Trimming pared 4 bases from V and 1 base from J, leaving 12 bases between. CDR1 is LGHNA, CDR2 YSLEER, per germline. This CDR3 has 15 amino acids. The CDR3 sequence is CASSPGLRRTDTQYF. CDR3 coding DNA: TGCGCCAGCAGCCCGGGACTGCGGCGCACAGATACGCAGTATTTT.

The sample holds one count of this clone. This rearrangement joins TRBV5-1 to TRBJ1-2, with D perhaps matching TRBD1 (6 bases). The V end lost 0 bases, the J end lost 8 bases, and 11 bases lay between the germline ends. Looked up from germline, CDR1 is SGHRS and CDR2 is YFSETQ. The CDR3 consists of 13 residues. The CDR3: CASSLAPGEGYTF. CDR3 sequence (DNA): TGCGCCAGCAGCTTGGCGCCAGGGGAGGGCTACACCTTC.

The chain recombines TRBV12-3 or TRBV12-4 with TRBJ1-6, with a weak D call TRBD1 (6 bases). Trimming removed 6 bases from V and 7 bases from J, with 10 bases in between. The CDR3 length is 13 residues. CDR3 DNA sequence: TGTGCCAGCAGCGGACAGCCGAATTCACCCCTCCACTTT. Residues: CASSGQPNSPLHF.

The V call is TRBV27, the J call TRBJ2-7; D call uncertain. Between the trimmed V and J ends, which lost 3 bases and 0 bases, there was a span of 9 bases. The CDR3 runs 14 residues. Germline CDR1 and CDR2: MNHEY and SMNVEV (reference sequence). This CDR3 reads CASSFAGNSYEQYF. The CDR3, as DNA: TGTGCCAGCAGTTTCGCAGGAAACTCCTACGAGCAGTACTTC.

The rearrangement uses TRBV18 and TRBJ2-1, with 11 positions matching TRBD2. CDR1 is KGHSH, CDR2 LQKENI, per germline. The CDR3 loop spans 16 amino acids. V lost 4 bases and J lost 8; bases outside the gene matches: 10. The CDR3 bases are TGTGCCAGCTCACTCTCGGAACTAGCGGGAGTTTATGAGCAGTTCTTC. Translated: CASSLSELAGVYEQFF.

The chain couples TRBV3-1 (or the pseudogene TRBV3-2) to TRBJ2-1; 11 bases align to TRBD2. The CDR3 contains 18 residues. Per the germline V gene, CDR1 is LGHDT and CDR2 is YNNKEL (reference sequence). Unmatched junction bases numbered 15, after V lost 4 bases and J lost 7 bases. CDR3 residues: CASSLGISGRAQGNEQFF. CDR3 coding DNA: TGTGCCAGCAGCCTTGGAATTAGCGGGAGGGCTCAAGGTAATGAGCAGTTCTTC.